This T cell receptor beta chain was obtained from a study of identical twins. The ends were cut back, 1 base at V and 5 bases at J, with 11 bases in the middle. CDR3 length: 14 residues. From germline, CDR1 is ENHRY and CDR2 SYGVKD. This clonotype has more than one count but fewer than ten. Antigen: not known. Points from the study as a whole: Sequences that were out-of-frame, alpha and twin-shared displayed an excess of low generation probability. Diverse VJ usage suggested most zero-insertion clonotypes were not invariant T cells.

MiXCR, applied by TCRdb to the 5' RACE reads, yields one record per CDR3 protein. The sample consists of around 680,000 distinct CDR3 sequences, approximately 9% of them appearing once. The same data also contributed to another study, on yellow fever vaccine responses in identical twins. This second study notes: Twins reportedly showed a vaccine T cell response that seemed partly convergent and partly personalized.

The sequenced material came from PBMCs. The clonotype originates from a woman between 18 and 29 years old in good health. The chain couples TRBV10-3 to TRBJ2-5, with a tentative D call TRBD2 (5 bases). DNA for the CDR3: TGTGCCATCAGTGAGTTGGACTCCGGCGAGACCCAGTACTTC. As protein: CAISELDSGETQYF.